Shown below are 27 T cell receptor beta chains from a single sample sequenced in a study of T cell clonality in common variable immunodeficiency. Produced via immunoSEQ multiplex PCR; TCRdb's table is partial and in-frame only. Observed in the sample are more than 20,000 clones, none of them singletons. Antigen specificity for these receptors is unknown. The study, taken as a whole, reports: In common variable immunodeficiency, TCR beta chains reportedly carried fewer deletions and N-nucleotide insertions.

Sequencing used peripheral blood mononuclear cells. These receptors all come from a human donor with common variable immunodeficiency.

At least ten counts were recorded for this clone. The sequence runs out 3 residues before the end of the CDR3; the remainder is reconstructed from the germline J gene. The chain uses TRBV5-1 and TRBJ2-3; D is perhaps TRBD1 (5 bases). The CDR3 loop spans 13 amino acids. Trimming left V 5 bases short and J 3 bases short, with 10 bases between. Per germline, CDR1 SGHRS and CDR2 YFSETQ. The sequenced CDR3 bases are TGCGCCAGCAGAGGGGATCGAACAGATACG. Amino acid sequence: CASRGDRTDT. The CDR3 reads in full as CASRGDRTDTQYF.

This clone has at least ten counts. The read is 3 residues too short to cover the CDR3 end, so that end is filled in from the germline J gene. This chain uses TRBV24-1 with TRBJ2-1; 9 bases map to TRBD1. The CDR3 has 16 residues. Germline values: CDR1 KGHDR, CDR2 SFDVKD. V dropped 4 bases and J dropped 6; count of bases not matched to a gene: 9. CDR3 loop: CATSEPGQGMGNEQFF. Partial CDR3 DNA: TGTGCCACCAGTGAGCCCGGACAGGGGATGGGCAATGAG.

This clone was picked up many times. The read finishes 3 residues shy of the CDR3 end, and the germline J gene is used to complete it. Other nucleotide sequences in the sample specify the same CDR3. The chain combines TRBV7-2 with TRBJ2-3, with a weak D call TRBD1 (6 bases). The V gene's germline CDR1 is SGHTA and CDR2 FQGNSA. This CDR3 has 14 amino acids. V was cut by 0 bases and J by 3 bases, with 7 bases left in between. The CDR3 bases that were read are TGTGCCAGCAGCTTAGCGGGGGCGACAGATACG. Translating it yields CASSLAGATDT. From start to end, the CDR3 is CASSLAGATDTQYF.

In this sample, this clone turned up many times. The read is 3 residues too short to cover the CDR3 end, so that end is filled in from the germline J gene. V is TRBV6-2 or TRBV6-3 and J is TRBJ2-7; 9 nucleotides agree with TRBD2. V trimming: 2 bases; J trimming: 0 bases; junction bases outside the gene matches: 8. This CDR3 is 17 amino acids long. Germline lookup yields CDR1 MNHEY and CDR2 SVGEGT. The CDR3 spells CASSYLIAGVGSYEQYF. CDR3 DNA (partial): TGTGCCAGCAGTTACCTGATAGCGGGGGTGGGCTCCTACGAG.

This clone has a count of ten or more. The read gets to within 3 residues of the CDR3 end, and the germline J gene fills in the rest. This chain uses TRBV28 with TRBJ1-5, with D hard to call. V lost 8 bases, J lost 7 bases, and 15 bases lay in between. The CDR3 spans 13 residues. Germline-derived CDR1 and CDR2 are MDHEN and SYDVKM. CDR3 bases read: TGTGCCAGCGGATCGGGTCTTGTGCAGCCC. Translation: CASGSGLVQP. The CDR3 reads in full as CASGSGLVQPQHF. Full variable domain (remainder filled in from reference TRBV28 and TRBJ1-5): DVKVTQSSRYLVKRTGEKVFLECVQDMDHENMFWYRQDPGLGLRLIYFSYDVKMKEKGDIPEGYSVSREKKERFSLILESASTNQTSMYLCASGSGLVQPQHFGDGTRLSIL.

This clone was picked up many times. The read terminates 3 residues ahead of where the CDR3 ends, so the germline J gene completes it. The J gene is TRBJ2-6, the V gene TRBV5-1; D might be TRBD2 (6 bases). Deletions cut 2 bases from V and 5 bases from J, with 17 bases between. The CDR3 totals 17 residues. The germline V gene encodes CDR1 SGHRS and CDR2 YFSETQ. The sequenced part of the CDR3 DNA is TGCGCCAGCAGCTTAAGGGACTTAGTAAATAGGGCCAACGTC. This codes for CASSLRDLVNRANV. The CDR3 reads in full as CASSLRDLVNRANVLTF.

This clone was counted many times. The CDR3 end is not reached by the read, which stops 3 residues before it; the germline J gene fills it in. The chain couples TRBV7-9 to TRBJ1-2; TRBD1 matches at 9 bases. This CDR3 is 12 amino acids long. The germline gives CDR1 SEHNR, CDR2 FQNEAQ (reference sequence). Incomplete CDR3 DNA: TGTGCCAGCAGCGTTTTACAGGGGGCT. As protein: CASSVLQGA. From start to end, the CDR3 is CASSVLQGAYTF. Combining the CDR3 with reference TRBV7-9 and TRBJ1-2 gives the whole variable domain DTGVSQNPRHKITKRGQNVTFRCDPISEHNRLYWYRQTLGQGPEFLTYFQNEAQLEKSRLLSDRFSAERPKGSFSTLEIQRTEQGDSAMYLCASSVLQGAYTFGSGTRLTVV.

This clone was seen ten or more times. Read sequence stops 3 residues before the CDR3 end, and the germline J gene provides the missing end. The V and J genes are TRBV5-1 and TRBJ1-4; no clear D gene. The CDR3 is 15 amino acids. V lost 2 bases to trimming and J lost 5 bases, with 13 bases between them. Germline V gene data show CDR1 as SGHRS and CDR2 as YFSETQ. CDR3: CASSLDARLNEKLFF. The covered CDR3 bases are TGCGCCAGCAGCTTAGATGCCCGGTTAAATGAAAAA.

Many counts were recorded for this clone. The CDR3 end falls 3 residues outside the read, so it is completed with the germline J gene. V is TRBV6-1 and J is TRBJ2-3, with D tentatively TRBD1 (6 bases). V shed 3 bases and J shed 5 bases, with 15 bases lying between them. Germline V gene lookup returns CDR1 MNHNS and CDR2 SASEGT. This CDR3 spans 15 amino acids. The CDR3 sequence is CASSDAGTLIDTQYF. The sequenced part of the CDR3 DNA is TGTGCCAGCAGTGACGCCGGGACATTGATAGATACG.

This clone was observed many times. The read terminates 3 residues before the CDR3 end, so the remaining end is supplied by the germline J gene. The rearrangement uses TRBV24-1 and TRBJ1-5, with unresolved D. The CDR3 length is 14 residues. CDR1 is KGHDR, CDR2 SFDVKD, per germline. V was shortened by 5 bases and J by 6 bases, with 13 bases between the two germline ends. The chain's CDR3 is CATSVFGVSQPQHF. CDR3 bases read: TGTGCCACCAGTGTATTCGGGGTAAGTCAGCCC.

In its sample, this clone was seen many times. The read ends 3 residues early relative to the CDR3; the germline J gene fills the gap. The chain has TRBV12-5 and TRBJ2-7; weak D call: TRBD2 (5 bases). The CDR3 contains 12 residues. Germline CDR1 and CDR2: LGHNT and FRNRAP. Between the trimmed V and J ends, which lost 0 bases and 6 bases, there was a span of 6 bases. CDR3 DNA, as far as it was read: TGTGCTAGTGGTTTGGTACGGGGCGAG. Translating it yields CASGLVRGE. The CDR3 in full is CASGLVRGEQYF.

In this sample, this clone turned up many times. The missing CDR3 end, 3 residues past where the read stops, is filled in from the germline J gene. The V call is TRBV29-1, the J call TRBJ1-1; no clear D gene. This CDR3 comprises 11 residues. Deletions cut 1 base from V and 6 bases from J, with 6 bases between. Germline V gene data show CDR1 as SQVTM and CDR2 as ANQGSEA. CDR3 sequence: CSVEVWPEAFF. The DNA read from the CDR3 is TGCAGCGTTGAAGTGTGGCCTGAA.

This clone was detected many times. The read is 3 residues too short to cover the CDR3 end, so that end is filled in from the germline J gene. The chain has TRBV29-1 and TRBJ1-2; D may be TRBD1 (6 bases). The CDR3 loop spans 13 amino acids. V lost 5 bases, J lost 0 bases, and 10 bases lay in between. Germline assignment: CDR1 SQVTM and CDR2 ANQGSEA. CDR3 in amino acids: CSVRGAANYGYTF. Incomplete CDR3 DNA: TGCAGCGTTCGGGGGGCGGCTAACTATGGC.

This clone was seen repeatedly, ten times or more. Incomplete CDR3 DNA: TGTGCCAGCAGCCCGGACAGGGGGCCGGGTGAAAAA. Translating it yields CASSPDRGPGEK. The entire CDR3 is CASSPDRGPGEKLFF. This chain connects TRBV7-2 to TRBJ1-4; TRBD1 matches 11 bases. The read falls 3 residues short of the CDR3 end, and the missing part is taken from the germline J gene. The germline CDR1 and CDR2 sequences are SGHTA and FQGNSA. V lost 5 bases and J lost 7; bases outside the gene matches: 6. CDR3 length: 15 residues.

The sample holds many counts of this clone. The read terminates 3 residues ahead of where the CDR3 ends, so the germline J gene completes it. This chain links TRBV2 with TRBJ2-7; 12 bases map to TRBD1. The V and J ends lost 3 bases and 6 bases, in that order; junction bases with no gene match: 6. The V gene's germline CDR1 is SNHLY and CDR2 FYNNEI. The CDR3 sequence is 15 residues long. The CDR3 loop reads CASSEEGTGGFEQYF. The sequenced part of the CDR3 DNA is TGTGCCAGCAGTGAGGAGGGGACAGGGGGCTTCGAG.

This clone showed up many times. The CDR3 end is not reached by the read, which stops 3 residues before it; the germline J gene fills it in. The chain uses TRBV18 and TRBJ1-3; D might be TRBD1 (6 bases). Trimming removed 5 bases at V and 0 bases at J, with 14 bases between. The length of the CDR3 is 16 residues. Germline CDR1 KGHSH, CDR2 LQKENI. The sequenced part of the CDR3 DNA is TGTGCCAGCTCAGTCCTAGGACAGCGCTCTGGAAACACC. Protein product: CASSVLGQRSGNT. In full, the CDR3 is CASSVLGQRSGNTIYF.

Many counts were recorded for this clone. The missing CDR3 end, 3 residues past where the read stops, is filled in from the germline J gene. The V gene is TRBV3-1 (or the pseudogene TRBV3-2), the J gene TRBJ2-3; a weak D match, TRBD1 (6 bases). V was cut by 5 bases and J by 2 bases, with 20 bases left in between. Germline-derived CDR1 and CDR2 are LGHDT and YNNKEL (reference sequence). CDR3 length equals 17 residues. Incomplete CDR3 DNA: TGTGCCAGCAGCTTAAAAGATTGGACAGCTTCCACAGATACG. This sequence encodes CASSLKDWTASTDT. The CDR3 in full is CASSLKDWTASTDTQYF.

This clone has at least ten counts. The sequence runs out 3 residues before the end of the CDR3; the remainder is reconstructed from the germline J gene. The chain carries TRBV19 and TRBJ2-6; 8 nucleotides match TRBD1. With 7 bases clipped from V and 3 bases from J, the junction kept 5 bases outside the gene matches. The CDR3 has 15 amino acids. Germline V gene lookup returns CDR1 LNHDA and CDR2 SQIVND (reference sequence). The chain's CDR3 is CASIRQGFGANVLTF. CDR3 DNA, as far as it was read: TGTGCCAGTATCCGACAGGGGTTTGGGGCCAACGTC.

This clone was observed many times. The read terminates 3 residues before the CDR3 end, so the remaining end is supplied by the germline J gene. This chain joins TRBV7-8 and TRBJ2-1; 10 nucleotides agree with TRBD2. This CDR3 contains 17 residues. Per the germline V gene, CDR1 is SGHVS and CDR2 is FQNEAQ. With V trimmed by 1 base and J by 4 bases, 7 bases remained unmatched. This CDR3 reads CASSLVGGLAAYNEQFF. CDR3 DNA, as far as it was read: TGTGCCAGCAGCTTAGTGGGTGGACTAGCGGCTTACAATGAG.

This clone was picked up many times. The read halts 3 residues ahead of the CDR3 end, with the missing end drawn from the germline J gene. This sequence joins TRBV18 and TRBJ1-1; D unclear. Trimming cost V 3 bases and J 1 base, with 15 bases left between them. The CDR3 has 16 residues. In germline, CDR1 is KGHSH, CDR2 LQKENI. This chain's CDR3 is CASSPDIRLRNTEAFF. The covered CDR3 bases are TGTGCCAGCTCACCCGACATAAGATTAAGGAACACTGAA.

There are many counts of this clone. Incomplete CDR3 DNA: TGTGCCAGCTCACGGGACAGTTCTAACTATGGC. It encodes CASSRDSSNYG. The full CDR3 protein reads CASSRDSSNYGYTF. The rearrangement joins TRBV18 to TRBJ1-2; 7 nucleotides match TRBD1. The read halts 3 residues ahead of the CDR3 end, with the missing end drawn from the germline J gene. Trimming removed 4 bases from V and 0 bases from J; junction bases left unmatched: 2. The germline gives CDR1 KGHSH, CDR2 LQKENI. The length of the CDR3 is 14 residues.

This clone was observed at least ten times. The read finishes 3 residues shy of the CDR3 end, and the germline J gene is used to complete it. The genes are TRBV19 and TRBJ1-3; D uncertain. With 5 bases removed from V and 0 bases from J, the gap between germline ends came to 8 bases. Germline V gene data show CDR1 as LNHDA and CDR2 as SQIVND (reference sequence). The CDR3 sequence is 14 residues long. CDR3 bases read: TGTGCCAGTAGTCAGTTCCGCTCTGGAAACACC. It yields the protein CASSQFRSGNT. The full CDR3 is CASSQFRSGNTIYF. Full variable domain (outside the CDR3, taken from reference TRBV19 and TRBJ1-3): DGGITQSPKYLFRKEGQNVTLSCEQNLNHDAMYWYRQDPGQGLRLIYYSQIVNDFQKGDIAEGYSVSREKKESFPLTVTSAQKNPTAFYLCASSQFRSGNTIYFGEGSWLTVV.

This clone was seen repeatedly, ten times or more. The read finishes 3 residues shy of the CDR3 end, and the germline J gene is used to complete it. The genes are TRBV7-2 and TRBJ2-7, with D possibly TRBD1 on 6 matching bases. V lost 2 bases and J 5 bases, leaving 10 bases between the germline ends. Germline CDR1 is SGHTA and CDR2 is FQGNSA. CDR3 length equals 13 residues. CDR3 DNA, as far as it was read: TGTGCCAGCAGCTTATATTACAGGGACGAG. As protein: CASSLYYRDE. The entire CDR3 reads CASSLYYRDEQYF.

This clone has ten or more counts. From the germline J gene comes the end of the CDR3, since the read stops 3 residues before it. This chain uses TRBV19 with TRBJ2-1, with 9 bases that match TRBD2. Looked up from germline, CDR1 is LNHDA and CDR2 is SQIVND (reference sequence). The CDR3 has 17 residues. The V gene end was trimmed by 7 bases and the J gene end by 2 bases; junction bases not matched to a gene: 12. Partial CDR3 DNA: TGTGCCAGTATGGGTAGCGGGGGCCGGCCGGCCTACAATGAG. As protein: CASMGSGGRPAYNE. The whole CDR3 protein is CASMGSGGRPAYNEQFF.

This clone was detected ten times or more. The CDR3 extends 3 residues past the end of the read, so its final part is completed from the germline J gene. The genes are TRBV20-1 and TRBJ2-5; 11 bases align to TRBD2. This CDR3 comprises 17 residues. With 3 bases clipped from V and 5 bases from J, the junction kept 14 bases outside the gene matches. The V gene's germline CDR1 is DFQATT and CDR2 SNEGSKA (reference sequence). CDR3 sequence: CSASPLLSGGAGETQYF. The sequenced CDR3 bases are TGCAGTGCTAGTCCCCTCCTTAGCGGGGGGGCCGGTGAGACC.

In this sample, this clone turned up many times. The sequence runs out 3 residues before the end of the CDR3; the remainder is reconstructed from the germline J gene. The gene calls are TRBV7-9 and TRBJ1-5, with D maybe TRBD1 (5 bases). The CDR3 totals 13 residues. Germline CDR1 and CDR2: SEHNR and FQNEAQ (reference sequence). Trimming stripped 1 base from V and 6 bases from J, with 7 bases between. The sequenced part of the CDR3 DNA is TGTGCCAGCAGCTTAGGGCAGGGTCAGCCC. This translates into CASSLGQGQP. The full CDR3 reads CASSLGQGQPQHF.

This clone occurred many times. Read data end 3 residues before the CDR3 end; the end is taken from the germline J gene. The chain combines TRBV20-1 with TRBJ2-1, with 13 bases that match TRBD2. CDR1 is DFQATT, CDR2 SNEGSKA, per germline (reference sequence). The CDR3 has 15 residues. The V gene end was trimmed by 3 bases and the J gene end by 4 bases; junction bases not matched to a gene: 3. The CDR3 loop reads CSASTLAGGYNEQFF. The sequenced part of the CDR3 DNA is TGCAGTGCTAGTACACTAGCGGGGGGGTACAATGAG.